This TCR beta chain was observed in a study of T cell responses to AZD1222 COVID-19 vaccine. Per the germline V gene, CDR1 is KGHDR and CDR2 is SFDVKD. The V end was cut by 7 bases, the J end by 11 bases, with 11 bases between. The CDR3 consists of 11 residues. The table came from immunoSEQ multiplex PCR; TCRdb's copy has only in-frame clones and leaves some out. The repertoire holds roughly 140,000 clones, about 91% seen once, with roughly 2% in the top ten. This chain connects TRBV24-1 to TRBJ2-1; D unclear. The TCR sequence derives from an adult in good health. Sequencing was performed on peripheral blood, taken on day 0 of AZD1222 vaccination. This chain's CDR3 is CATSYGRQQFF. CDR3 nucleotides: TGTGCCACCAGCTACGGACGGCAGCAGTTCTTC.